The 28 T cell receptor beta chains reported below all come from one sample, sequenced in a study of T cells in Graves' hyperthyroidism and ophthalmopathy. TCR beta CDR3 region amplification was performed from RNA transcripts. The HTBI primer set drove a first-round RT-PCR of the TCR CDR3. One entry per CDR3 protein results from TCRdb running MiXCR on the multiplex PCR reads. The sample holds around 580,000 distinct CDR3 sequences, about half seen once. Sequencing was carried out using peripheral blood or thyroid tissue (not recorded which). The receptors were sampled from a woman between 18 and 30 years old with Graves' hyperthyroidism.

This clonotype appeared many times. The chain is built from TRBV19 and TRBJ2-7; possibly TRBD2 for D (6 bases). Trimming pared 5 bases from V and 0 bases from J, leaving 17 bases between. CDR3 size: 16 residues. The germline V gene encodes CDR1 LNHDA and CDR2 SQIVND (reference sequence). DNA for the CDR3: TGTGCCAGTAGTGGGGGTGCTAGTAGCGGCTCCTACGAGCAGTACTTC. This codes for CASSGGASSGSYEQYF.

The chain has TRBV11-1 and TRBJ2-5, with 8 bases identical to TRBD1. CDR1 and CDR2 from the germline V gene are SGHAT and FQDESV (reference sequence). CDR3 length: 17 amino acids. V lost 3 bases to trimming and J lost 0 bases; unmatched junction nucleotides: 9. CDR3 protein: CASSLSDRGQHQETQYF. CDR3 coding DNA: TGTGCCAGCAGCTTGAGCGACAGGGGACAGCACCAAGAGACCCAGTACTTC.

Many counts were recorded for this clonotype. The V and J genes are TRBV20-1 and TRBJ2-7; TRBD1 agrees at 7 bases. The CDR3 contains 12 residues. J was trimmed by 3 bases and V by 5 bases; bases with no gene match: 4. Germline CDR1 reads DFQATT; CDR2 reads SNEGSKA (reference sequence). CDR3 protein: CSASDRNYEQYF. The CDR3 DNA reads TGCAGTGCTTCGGACAGGAACTACGAGCAGTACTTC.

Notes on this clonotype: At one boundary the junction diverges from the germline segment, which might be a read error. The chain recombines TRBV13 with TRBJ2-5; 9 nucleotides align to TRBD2. This CDR3 is built from 15 residues. CDR1 and CDR2 from the germline V gene are PRHDT and FYEKMQ (reference sequence). The CDR3 spells CASSLASGEQETQYF. DNA for the CDR3: TGCGCCAGCAGCTTGGCTAGCGGGGAACAAGAGACCCAGTACTTC.

This clonotype was seen a handful of times. This sequence joins TRBV29-1 and TRBJ2-1; D unresolved. This CDR3 has 15 amino acids. V was pared by 2 bases and J by 7 bases, with 18 bases between. The germline V gene encodes CDR1 SQVTM and CDR2 ANQGSEA. The CDR3 DNA is TGCAGCGTTGAAACCTCTAAGCGAGCGTCAAATGAGCAGTTCTTC. It encodes CSVETSKRASNEQFF.

This clonotype occurred many times. This chain uses TRBV7-2 with TRBJ2-7; D is possibly TRBD2 (5 bases). This CDR3 has 14 amino acids. With 1 base removed from V and 3 bases from J, the gap between germline ends came to 10 bases. Germline-derived CDR1 and CDR2 are SGHTA and FQGNSA. The CDR3 DNA reads TGTGCCAGCAGCTTAGGGCGGGCCGACTACGAGCAGTACTTC. Amino acids: CASSLGRADYEQYF.

This clonotype appeared many times. The chain is built from TRBV20-1 and TRBJ2-5, with 13 bases lining up with TRBD2. This CDR3 is 15 amino acids long. CDR1 DFQATT and CDR2 SNEGSKA come from the germline V gene (reference sequence). The junction had 8 bases not matched to a gene; V was cut back by 3 bases and J by 7 bases. CDR3 nucleotides: TGCAGTGCTAGGAGGGGACTAGCGGGATCGGGGACCCAGTACTTC. Translation gives CSARRGLAGSGTQYF.

The rearrangement joins TRBV9 to TRBJ2-7; 10 bases map to TRBD1. There are 15 residues in the CDR3. With 4 bases clipped from V and 4 bases from J, the junction kept 8 bases outside the gene matches. The germline V gene encodes CDR1 SGDLS and CDR2 YYNGEE. For the CDR3, the DNA is TGTGCCAGCAGCTTACCCGACAGGGGGCAGTACGAGCAGTACTTC. Protein: CASSLPDRGQYEQYF.

This clonotype came up many times. V is TRBV2 and J is TRBJ1-1; tentatively, D is TRBD1 (5 bases). The CDR3 is 13 residues long. V lost 3 bases, J lost 5 bases, and 10 bases lay in between. Germline V gives CDR1 SNHLY, CDR2 FYNNEI. The CDR3 DNA reads TGTGCCAGCAGTGACGGGGCTGAGACTGAAGCTTTCTTT. Protein: CASSDGAETEAFF. Combining the CDR3 with reference TRBV2 and TRBJ1-1 gives the whole variable domain EPEVTQTPSHQVTQMGQEVILRCVPISNHLYFYWYRQILGQKVEFLVSFYNNEISEKSEIFDDQFSVERPDGSNFTLKIRSTKLEDSAMYFCASSDGAETEAFFGQGTRLTVV.

The chain uses TRBV29-1 and TRBJ2-7; 9 bases match TRBD1. Trimming took 1 base from V and 0 from J; bases not matched to a gene: 1. Germline-derived CDR1 and CDR2 are SQVTM and ANQGSEA. The CDR3 is 14 residues long. CDR3 protein: CSVEGQGDSYEQYF. CDR3 coding DNA: TGCAGCGTTGAAGGACAGGGGGACTCCTACGAGCAGTACTTC.

This clonotype was recorded a few times. The chain is built from TRBV7-2 and TRBJ1-4; D is perhaps TRBD1 (5 bases). Germline V CDR1 and CDR2: SGHTA, FQGNSA. The CDR3 runs 18 residues. Trimming removed 5 bases from V and 0 bases from J, with 19 bases in between. For the CDR3, the DNA is TGTGCCAGCAGCCCTGACACCGGGGGTGTTGCAACTAATGAAAAACTGTTTTTT. It yields the protein CASSPDTGGVATNEKLFF.

This rearrangement joins TRBV12-3 or TRBV12-4 to TRBJ2-5, with D perhaps TRBD2 (5 bases). This CDR3 contains 15 residues. The V and J ends lost 1 base and 9 bases respectively, with 18 bases between them. CDR3 DNA: TGTGCCAGCAGTTTAGGCCGGGGAAGGAATCAGCCCCAGTACTTC. It codes for CASSLGRGRNQPQYF.

This clonotype was detected only once. J is TRBJ1-5 and V is TRBV7-8, with D possibly being TRBD1 (5 bases). Germline loops: CDR1 SGHVS, CDR2 FQNEAQ. Trimming cost V 1 base and J 5 bases, with 12 bases left between them. This CDR3 comprises 15 residues. The CDR3 protein is CASSLGYGGHQPQHF. The CDR3 region has the DNA TGTGCCAGCAGCTTAGGCTACGGGGGACATCAGCCCCAGCATTTT.

This clonotype was detected a few times. The chain joins TRBV20-1 to TRBJ2-3; no definite D call. Deletions cut 3 bases from V and 4 bases from J, with 11 bases between. The germline V gene encodes CDR1 DFQATT and CDR2 SNEGSKA (reference sequence). The CDR3 contains 13 residues. DNA of the CDR3: TGCAGTGCTAGCGGGCAGGTTGCAGATACGCAGTATTTT. Protein sequence: CSASGQVADTQYF.

This clonotype occurred many times. V usage is TRBV24-1 and J usage is TRBJ2-1; the D gene is possibly TRBD2 (5 bases). The germline V gene has CDR1 KGHDR and CDR2 SFDVKD. Trimming took 0 bases from V and 0 from J, leaving 8 bases between them. The CDR3 has 16 amino acids. CDR3 coding DNA: TGTGCCACCAGTGATTTGAGCGGAAGCTCCTACAATGAGCAGTTCTTC. Its protein product is CATSDLSGSSYNEQFF.

This chain joins TRBV25-1 and TRBJ1-6, with 7 nucleotides matching TRBD1. This CDR3 has 17 amino acids. Trimming cost V 3 bases and J 6 bases; bases outside gene matches: 11. The germline gives CDR1 MGHDK, CDR2 SYGVNS. For the CDR3, the DNA is TGTGCCAGCAGTGAGGGGACAGTCGGGGCCTCTAATTCACCCCTCCACTTT. This codes for CASSEGTVGASNSPLHF.

This clonotype was counted ten times or more. The chain employs TRBV20-1 and TRBJ2-7, with D possibly being TRBD2 (5 bases). CDR1 is DFQATT and CDR2 is SNEGSKA in the germline V gene (reference sequence). Trimming left V 5 bases short and J 6 bases short, with 20 bases between. CDR3 length: 14 residues. The CDR3, as DNA: TGCAGTGCTTCACCCGGGTTCACGGGGTCCGAGCAGTACTTC. Its translation is CSASPGFTGSEQYF.

This clonotype was counted many times. The chain has TRBV13 and TRBJ1-1; D is undetermined. V was shortened by 7 bases and J by 5 bases, with 11 bases between the two germline ends. CDR1 and CDR2 (germline): PRHDT, FYEKMQ (reference sequence). The CDR3 spans 12 residues. The CDR3 loop is CASTSRQTEAFF. CDR3 nucleotide sequence: TGTGCCAGCACCTCCCGCCAGACTGAAGCTTTCTTT.

This clonotype was seen repeatedly, ten times or more. V gene TRBV6-5 combines with J gene TRBJ2-5; 8 nucleotides agree with TRBD1. Germline CDR1 reads MNHEY; CDR2 reads SVGAGI. V was pared by 8 bases and J by 0 bases, with 8 bases of the junction left unmatched. The CDR3 sequence is 15 residues long. The CDR3 sequence: CASARTGSNQETQYF. Here the CDR3 DNA reads TGTGCCAGCGCTAGGACAGGGTCCAACCAAGAGACCCAGTACTTC.

The J gene is TRBJ1-1, the V gene TRBV10-3; TRBD1 matches at 9 bases. Germline CDR1 reads ENHRY; CDR2 reads SYGVKD. The V and J ends lost 4 bases and 3 bases, in that order; junction bases with no gene match: 6. This CDR3 is built from 15 residues. CDR3 amino acids: CAISAEQGADTEAFF. CDR3 DNA: TGTGCCATCAGTGCAGAACAGGGGGCGGACACTGAAGCTTTCTTT.

The CDR3 DNA sequence: TGCAGTGCTAGGGGGACAGGCACGAACACTGAAGCTTTCTTT. Protein sequence: CSARGTGTNTEAFF. The gene calls are TRBV20-1 and TRBJ1-1; TRBD1 matches at 8 bases. The CDR3 is 14 amino acids. Trimming cost V 3 bases and J 1 base; bases outside gene matches: 4. Germline values: CDR1 DFQATT, CDR2 SNEGSKA (reference sequence).

The V gene is TRBV11-2, the J gene TRBJ2-3, with D perhaps TRBD2 (6 bases). The CDR3 covers 15 residues. The germline V gene encodes CDR1 SGHAT and CDR2 FQNNGV. V was pared by 0 bases and J by 6 bases, with 13 bases between. CDR3 protein: CASSLDPGVTDTQYF. As DNA, the CDR3 is TGTGCCAGCAGCTTAGATCCGGGAGTTACGGATACGCAGTATTTT.

The rearrangement uses TRBV20-1 and TRBJ1-5; the D gene is possibly TRBD1 (6 bases). Germline CDR1 is DFQATT and CDR2 is SNEGSKA (reference sequence). The CDR3 has 13 residues. The CDR3 loop reads CGGQTHSQQPQHF. CDR3 in DNA: TGCGGTGGACAGACGCACAGTCAGCAGCCCCAGCATTTT.

The chain couples TRBV24-1 to TRBJ1-5, with D possibly being TRBD1 (5 bases). The V gene's germline CDR1 is KGHDR and CDR2 SFDVKD. CDR3 length: 15 residues. Between the trimmed V and J ends, which lost 5 bases and 5 bases, there was a span of 15 bases. The CDR3 DNA sequence: TGTGCCACCAGTGGTCTACAGGACACCGATCAGCCCCAGCATTTT. Translating gives CATSGLQDTDQPQHF.

This clonotype was detected ten times or more. V gene TRBV2 combines with J gene TRBJ2-3; D is possibly TRBD2 (6 bases). Germline values: CDR1 SNHLY, CDR2 FYNNEI. The CDR3 runs 14 residues. V was cut by 6 bases and J by 3 bases, with 13 bases left in between. As DNA, the CDR3 is TGTGCCAGCAGGGAGGGTTTGAGTACAGATACGCAGTATTTT. It specifies CASREGLSTDTQYF. The full variable domain, completed using reference TRBV2 and TRBJ2-3, is EPEVTQTPSHQVTQMGQEVILRCVPISNHLYFYWYRQILGQKVEFLVSFYNNEISEKSEIFDDQFSVERPDGSNFTLKIRSTKLEDSAMYFCASREGLSTDTQYFGPGTRLTVL.

J is TRBJ1-1 and V is TRBV7-6; the match to TRBD1 covers 7 bases. V was pared by 5 bases and J by 1 base, with 7 bases of the junction left unmatched. The CDR3 loop spans 15 amino acids. Germline assignment: CDR1 SGHVS and CDR2 FNYEAQ. CDR3 in DNA: TGTGCCAGCAGCCTATACGGGACAGAGAACACTGAAGCTTTCTTT. This codes for CASSLYGTENTEAFF. The full variable domain, with the rest looked up from reference TRBV7-6 and TRBJ1-1, is GAGVSQSPRYKVTKRGQDVALRCDPISGHVSLYWYRQALGQGPEFLTYFNYEAQQDKSGLPNDRFSAERPEGSISTLTIQRTEQRDSAMYRCASSLYGTENTEAFFGQGTRLTVV.

This clonotype was recorded at least ten times. The rearrangement uses TRBV12-3 or TRBV12-4 and TRBJ2-2, with D hard to call. The V and J ends lost 3 bases and 4 bases respectively, with 9 bases between them. The CDR3 has 14 residues. In nucleotides, the CDR3 is TGTGCCAGCAGTTTTGGGTCTACCACCGGGGAGCTGTTTTTT. The encoded protein is CASSFGSTTGELFF.

The chain links TRBV24-1 to TRBJ2-5; 10 bases agree with TRBD2. The length of the CDR3 is 16 residues. Germline V gene data show CDR1 as KGHDR and CDR2 as SFDVKD. V dropped 0 bases and J dropped 3; count of bases not matched to a gene: 3. As DNA, the CDR3 is TGTGCCACCAGTGATTTGTGGCTAGCGGGGGAAGAGACCCAGTACTTC. Its translation is CATSDLWLAGEETQYF.